This entry concerns a single T cell receptor (beta chain). The antigen is undetermined. This sample was included in a study of cytomegalovirus exposure and HLA in healthy donors. General observations from the study: Analyses of presence/absence relied on an assumption of roughly uniform sequencing depth across donors. Because they were indistinguishable, some V segments, including TRBV6-2 and TRBV6-3, were excluded. About 87% or about 30% of the time was how often most TCR beta V segments were productive, according to an earlier analysis.

The PCR used 60 Vbeta and 13 Jbeta primers. Assay: immunoSEQ multiplex PCR; the TCRdb copy retains only in-frame clones and omits some. The sample shows some 120,000 clones, over 8.5% of them seen only once. Nominal health characterized the donors when sampled, though unrecorded immune exposures were likely. CDR3 length: 14 residues. V shed 5 bases, J shed 0 bases, and the junction held 4 bases outside the gene matches. Germline CDR1 LNHDA, CDR2 SQIVND (reference sequence). The chain combines TRBV19 with TRBJ2-7; 7 nucleotides line up with TRBD2. This TCR was recovered from a woman aged 40 to 50 in good health and CMV-seropositive. Source material: PBMCs. The CDR3 DNA sequence: TGTGCCAGTAGTTCCGGGACTACCTCCTACGAGCAGTACTTC. Protein sequence: CASSSGTTSYEQYF.